This T cell receptor beta chain was found in a study of shared clonotypes between healthy human individuals. General study points: Naive CD4 clonotype sharing across a handful of donors was approximately 5.2%.

Profiled with immunoSEQ multiplex PCR; TCRdb holds only in-frame clones, not every one. In the table there are roughly 770,000 clones, around 96% of which are singletons. In the naive CD8 group, cells lacked CD45RO and were positively selected for CCR7, so terminally differentiated effector memory CD45RA+ cells were left out. About this clone itself: The target antigen is unknown.

Sequenced input: naive CD8+ T cells sorted from blood. The receptor comes from a man under 40 in good health.

The CDR3 here is CASSLSAGVIHEQYF. DNA for the CDR3: TGTGCCAGCAGTTTATCGGCAGGGGTCATACACGAGCAGTACTTC. The chain recombines TRBV27 with TRBJ2-7, with D possibly being TRBD1 (6 bases). Germline CDR1 and CDR2: MNHEY and SMNVEV (reference sequence). V dropped 0 bases and J dropped 5 bases, with 14 bases sitting between them. The CDR3 extends over 15 amino acids.